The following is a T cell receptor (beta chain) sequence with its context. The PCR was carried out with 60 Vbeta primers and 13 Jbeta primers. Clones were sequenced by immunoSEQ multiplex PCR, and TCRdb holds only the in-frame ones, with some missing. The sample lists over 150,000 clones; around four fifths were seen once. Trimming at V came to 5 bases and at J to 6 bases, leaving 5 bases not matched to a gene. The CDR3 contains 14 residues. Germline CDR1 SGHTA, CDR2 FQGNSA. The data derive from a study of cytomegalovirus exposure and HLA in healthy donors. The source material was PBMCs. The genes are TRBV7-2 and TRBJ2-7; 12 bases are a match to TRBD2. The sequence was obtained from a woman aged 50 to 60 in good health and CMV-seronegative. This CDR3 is CASSRQLAGGEQYF. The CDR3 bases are TGTGCCAGCAGCCGGCAACTAGCGGGGGGCGAGCAGTACTTC.